This entry lists 9 T cell receptor beta chains sequenced from one sample in a study of OX40 agonist ivuxolimab in advanced cancers. Sequencing was performed with immunoSEQ multiplex PCR; in TCRdb, only in-frame clones are kept and a portion is missing. Of about 16,000 clones listed, around 88% are singletons. The source material was CD4+ or CD8+ T cells sorted from blood, sampled in a trial of the OX40 agonist ivuxolimab. Receptors originate from an adult with an advanced solid tumor such as melanoma, head and neck, liver or kidney cancer.

This chain joins TRBV21-1 and TRBJ2-7; TRBD1, the table's D call, was not compared with the DNA. TRBV21-1 is termed a pseudogene. The CDR3 covers 14 residues. This CDR3 is CASSPRQVLREQYF. CDR3 nucleotide sequence: TGTGCCAGCAGCCCACGACAGGTCCTACGTGAGCAGTACTTC.

V and J are TRBV30 and TRBJ2-3; 7 nucleotides match TRBD1. The J segment lost 1 base and the V segment lost 5 bases, leaving 0 bases of the junction unmatched. Germline CDR1 and CDR2: GTSNPN and SVGIG (reference sequence). The CDR3 is made up of 12 amino acids. CDR3 sequence: CAWGQGTDTQYF. Written as DNA, the CDR3 is TGTGCCTGGGGACAGGGCACAGATACGCAGTATTTT. The whole variable domain, remainder taken from reference TRBV30 and TRBJ2-3, is SQTIHQWPATLVQPVGSPLSLECTVEGTSNPNLYWYRQAAGRGLQLLFYSVGIGQISSEVPQNLSASRPQDRQFILSSKKLLLSDSGFYLCAWGQGTDTQYFGPGTRLTVL.

V usage is TRBV9 and J usage is TRBJ1-3; D unclear. The CDR3 has 16 amino acids. Germline-derived CDR1 and CDR2 are SGDLS and YYNGEE. V lost 3 bases, J lost 0 bases, and 13 bases lay in between. This CDR3 reads CASSGGGSASGNTIYF. The CDR3 DNA is TGTGCCAGCAGCGGTGGAGGGAGTGCCTCTGGAAACACCATATATTTT.

This chain uses TRBV19 with TRBJ2-5; TRBD1 matches at 9 bases. V gave up 4 bases and J gave up 0 bases; unmatched junction bases: 3. The CDR3 runs to 15 residues. CDR1 LNHDA and CDR2 SQIVND come from the germline V gene (reference sequence). CDR3 bases: TGTGCCAGTAGTAGGGGGGACAGGGACCAAGAGACCCAGTACTTC. Protein: CASSRGDRDQETQYF.

This clone is a singleton in its sample. J is TRBJ1-5 and V is TRBV7-8, with 7 bases fitting TRBD1. V was pared by 5 bases and J by 7 bases, with 11 bases of the junction left unmatched. Per the germline V gene, CDR1 is SGHVS and CDR2 is FQNEAQ. The CDR3 has 15 residues. The CDR3 is CASSTTGTDLQPQHF. CDR3 bases: TGTGCCAGCAGCACAACCGGGACAGATCTCCAGCCCCAGCATTTT.

The chain combines TRBV4-2 with TRBJ1-1, with D unresolved. The CDR3 consists of 14 residues. V gave up 0 bases and J gave up 1 base, with 6 bases separating them. Germline V lookup: CDR1 LGHNA, CDR2 YNFKEQ. The CDR3 DNA reads TGTGCCAGCAGCCAAGACACACAGAACACTGAAGCTTTCTTT. This codes for CASSQDTQNTEAFF.

The chain uses TRBV7-2 and TRBJ1-1; D is possibly TRBD1 (5 bases). Germline assignment: CDR1 SGHTA and CDR2 FQGNSA. V lost 3 bases to trimming and J lost 5 bases, with 10 bases between them. The CDR3 is 13 amino acids. The CDR3 sequence: CASSFREGTEAFF. The CDR3 DNA is TGTGCCAGCAGCTTCAGGGAGGGGACTGAAGCTTTCTTT. The whole variable domain, remainder taken from reference TRBV7-2 and TRBJ1-1, is GAGVSQSPSNKVTEKGKDVELRCDPISGHTALYWYRQSLGQGLEFLIYFQGNSAPDKSGLPSDRFSAERTGGSVSTLTIQRTQQEDSAVYLCASSFREGTEAFFGQGTRLTVV.

This chain uses TRBV7-3 with TRBJ2-5; no firm D call. The V end was cut by 4 bases, the J end by 5 bases, with 11 bases between. The CDR3 contains 13 residues. Germline CDR1 reads SGHTA; CDR2 reads FQGTGA. The CDR3, as DNA: TGTGCCAGCAGCTCTGCCCCCACGGAGACCCAGTACTTC. As protein: CASSSAPTETQYF.

The rearrangement links TRBV4-2 to TRBJ2-2; no clear D gene. The germline gives CDR1 LGHNA, CDR2 YNFKEQ. The CDR3 runs to 13 residues. Trimming pared 4 bases from V and 3 bases from J, leaving 6 bases between. The CDR3 protein is CASSPADTGELFF. The CDR3 nucleotides read TGTGCCAGCAGCCCCGCGGACACCGGGGAGCTGTTTTTT.